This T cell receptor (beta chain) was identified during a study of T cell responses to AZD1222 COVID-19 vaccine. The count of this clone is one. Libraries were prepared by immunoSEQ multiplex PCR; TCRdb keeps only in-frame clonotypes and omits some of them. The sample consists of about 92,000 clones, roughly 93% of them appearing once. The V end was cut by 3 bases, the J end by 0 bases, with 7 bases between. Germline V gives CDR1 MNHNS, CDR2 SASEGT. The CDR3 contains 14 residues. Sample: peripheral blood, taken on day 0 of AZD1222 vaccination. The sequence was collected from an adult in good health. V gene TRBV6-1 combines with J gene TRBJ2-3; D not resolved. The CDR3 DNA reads TGTGCCAGCAGTGACCTGGGGAGCACAGATACGCAGTATTTT. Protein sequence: CASSDLGSTDTQYF.